Listed below are T cell receptor beta chains from one sample, sequenced in a study of blood T cell repertoires in COVID-19. Repertoires were generated with immunoSEQ multiplex PCR, while TCRdb's copy carries only in-frame clones and drops some. The sample records over 150,000 clones, about 88% being singletons. Sequencing was done on a sample of PBMCs or T cells enriched from blood (not recorded which). The receptors were gathered from a man aged 50 to 60 who had recovered from COVID-19. The CDR3 runs from the conserved cysteine through the conserved F or W. A D gene is named only where the DNA matches it firmly. Some rows mark clone size as missing; the rest say once, few, many or name a class of expanded clone.

TGTGCCAGCAGTTATAGTGTCAATCAGCCCCAGCATTTT	CASSYSVNQPQHF	TRBV6-5	TRBJ1-5	-	few
TGTGCCAGTAGTATAGCTAGGGCTAGCGGGGGGTTCACAGATACGCAGTATTTT	CASSIARASGGFTDTQYF	TRBV19	TRBJ2-3	TRBD2	-
TGTGCCAGCAGCCTACTCCGCTCCTACGAGCAGTACTTC	CASSLLRSYEQYF	TRBV13	TRBJ2-7	-	-
TGTGCCAGCAGCCTGCTTCTTGAGTATGGCTACACCTTC	CASSLLLEYGYTF	TRBV2	TRBJ1-2	-	-
TGTGCCAGTAGTACCCTCCAAAGGGGAAACAATCAGCCCCAGCATTTT	CASSTLQRGNNQPQHF	TRBV19	TRBJ1-5	-	-
TGCGCCAGCAGCTTAGGAGGTCCAAGCTCTGGAAACACCATATATTTT	CASSLGGPSSGNTIYF	TRBV5-1	TRBJ1-3	-	once
TGTGCCAGCAGCTTGGGGGCAGGGGGCTTAGCTAACTATGGCTACACCTTC	CASSLGAGGLANYGYTF	TRBV5-4	TRBJ1-2	TRBD1	-
TGTGCCTGGAATCGGCAGGAAAATGAAAAACTGTTTTTT	CAWNRQENEKLFF	TRBV30	TRBJ1-4	-	-
TGTGCCAGCAGCTTGGAGGGTAGCACAGATACGCAGTATTTT	CASSLEGSTDTQYF	TRBV7-9	TRBJ2-3	-	-
TGCGCCAGCAGCCAAGATTTGGGGGGAGGAGAGACCCAGTACTTC	CASSQDLGGGETQYF	TRBV4-3	TRBJ2-5	-	-
TGTGCCAGCAGACGGGACTTACCTCCCGAATTAGAGTACTTC	CASRRDLPPELEYF	TRBV6-5	TRBJ2-4	-	-
TGTGCCAGCAAGACAAACACCGGGGAGCTGTTTTTT	CASKTNTGELFF	TRBV6-5	TRBJ2-2	-	-
TGTGCCAGCAGCGGAGGGACTAGCGGCCGCTCTAGGGAGACCCAGTACTTC	CASSGGTSGRSRETQYF	TRBV7-6	TRBJ2-5	TRBD2	-
TGTGCCAGCAGCGGATGGACAGGGGGCAACGAAGCTTTCTTT	CASSGWTGGNEAFF	TRBV27	TRBJ1-1	TRBD1	-
TGTGCCAGCAGCGATGGAGACAGGTTAAACTATGGCTACACCTTC	CASSDGDRLNYGYTF	TRBV9	TRBJ1-2	-	-
TGTGCCAGCTCACCTGAGCCTACTAATGAAAAACTGTTTTTT	CASSPEPTNEKLFF	TRBV18	TRBJ1-4	-	-
TGTGCTAGTGGGGGGACTAGCGGGGGTAGCTCCTACAATGAGCAGTTCTTC	CASGGTSGGSSYNEQFF	TRBV12-5	TRBJ2-1	TRBD2	-
TGTGCCAGCAGCGGGACAGGGGGCAATGAAAAACTGTTTTTT	CASSGTGGNEKLFF	TRBV9	TRBJ1-4	TRBD1	-
TGTGCCAGCAGCCCCTCGGGACTGCTGCCGAGCTACACCTTC	CASSPSGLLPSYTF	TRBV27	TRBJ1-2	-	-
TGTGCCAGTAGTATGGGAGGGGGAAGTCAATATGGCTACACCTTC	CASSMGGGSQYGYTF	TRBV19	TRBJ1-2	-	-
TGTGCCAGCAGCCCAGGGTTGGAGACCCAGTACTTC	CASSPGLETQYF	TRBV3-1/TRBV3-2	TRBJ2-5	-	-
TGTGCCAGCAGTTACCAAGGGGACTTGAACACTGAAGCTTTCTTT	CASSYQGDLNTEAFF	TRBV6-6	TRBJ1-1	-	-
TGTGCCAGCAGCTTGATCCGGGTAGGGGATCAGCCCCAGCATTTT	CASSLIRVGDQPQHF	TRBV5-8	TRBJ1-5	-	-
TGTGCCAGCAGCCCCCGAAGTGGACAGGGGGCGGACACCGGGGAGCTGTTTTTT	CASSPRSGQGADTGELFF	TRBV9	TRBJ2-2	TRBD1	-
TGTGCCACCAGCGTCGGGACAGCATACAATGAGCAGTTCTTC	CATSVGTAYNEQFF	TRBV15	TRBJ2-1	TRBD1	-
TGTGCCAGCTCAGAGGGCAATCAGCCCCAGCATTTT	CASSEGNQPQHF	TRBV18	TRBJ1-5	-	-
TGTGCCAGCAGCTCGCGGACAGGGGGCTCCTATGGCTACACCTTC	CASSSRTGGSYGYTF	TRBV7-2	TRBJ1-2	TRBD1	-
TGTGCCAGCAGCTTACTCACAGGGGTCTCTAACGAGCAGTACTTC	CASSLLTGVSNEQYF	TRBV7-2	TRBJ2-7	TRBD1	few
TGTGCCAGCAGTGCCCCACTAGCGGGGGGGCCTTACAATGAGCAGTTCTTC	CASSAPLAGGPYNEQFF	TRBV6-1	TRBJ2-1	TRBD2	-
TGTGCCGTACACCCGGGACAGGGGCCTTCACCCCTCCACTTT	CAVHPGQGPSPLHF	TRBV27	TRBJ1-6	TRBD1	-
TGTGCCAGCAGCTTGACTAGCGGGGGGCCCCAGGGCCAGTACTTC	CASSLTSGGPQGQYF	TRBV5-5	TRBJ2-5	TRBD2	-
TGTGCCAGCAGCCCCAGTGGGCCTTCCTACGAGCAGTACTTC	CASSPSGPSYEQYF	TRBV13	TRBJ2-7	-	-
TGTGCCAGCAGTGAAGCGGGAGTGTCGACGCAGCCCCAGCATTTT	CASSEAGVSTQPQHF	TRBV2	TRBJ1-5	-	-
TGTGCCAGCAGCCCGGGACAGGGGTTGTGGACTGAAGCTTTCTTT	CASSPGQGLWTEAFF	TRBV7-9	TRBJ1-1	TRBD1	few
TGTGCCAGCAGCTTAAAATCTCCGCGGGATACGCAGTATTTT	CASSLKSPRDTQYF	TRBV7-8	TRBJ2-3	-	-
TGTGCCAGCAGCTTACTTTGGAGTTCACCCCTCCACTTT	CASSLLWSSPLHF	TRBV7-8	TRBJ1-6	-	-
TGCGCCAGCAGCTTGGCCAGGGGACAGGGGAACGAGCAGTACTTC	CASSLARGQGNEQYF	TRBV5-1	TRBJ2-7	TRBD1	-
TGTGCCAGCAGTGGATTCGGGGTAGCGGACCAAGAGACCCAGTACTTC	CASSGFGVADQETQYF	TRBV2	TRBJ2-5	-	once
TGTGCCATTTCGGACAGGGGTGCTGAAGCTTTCTTT	CAISDRGAEAFF	TRBV10-3	TRBJ1-1	TRBD1	-
TGTGCCAGCAGCTTTAGCTTAACTAGCAGGTCTGGCGAGCAGTACTTC	CASSFSLTSRSGEQYF	TRBV5-5	TRBJ2-7	-	-
TGTGCCAGCAGTTACCTTACAGGGAATCCCGGGGAGCTGTTTTTT	CASSYLTGNPGELFF	TRBV6-5	TRBJ2-2	-	-